Given below is one TCR beta chain in context. Its target antigen remains unknown. Base qualities are not provided; no much larger clone lies one nucleotide away. This record comes from a study of blood T cell repertoires in COVID-19 (dated by TCRdb to 2020 to 2021). About the study as a whole: Collaborator samples came from the United States, Italy and Spain and covered acute and convalescent phases of COVID-19. The prospective study material was composed of cDNA or gDNA derived from T cells, B-cell-depleted T cells, or PBMCs. The dataset comprised deeply sampled blood TCRbeta repertoires from subjects exposed to, actively infected with, or recovered from COVID-19. A freely available public database, intended as a resource for researchers studying the immune response to SARS-CoV-2, is where the repertoires were released. The samples were drawn from the first 160 participants of the ongoing ImmuneRACE study and from about 1,200 subjects provided by 6 global collaborators. The sample metadata nearly always contained a de-identified subject ID, COVID-19 status, age in years and sex. Where HLA class I and class II types were available, the types were taken from metadata supplied by the sample provider, not from assay-based typing. Overall results and qualifications from the work: How much clinical and demographic metadata was included differed by source and by participant, and the metadata was provided uncurated.

The collaborating institutions used their own protocols to collect whole blood in K2EDTA tubes. Collaborator samples were shipped for TCRbeta analysis as frozen whole blood, isolated PBMCs, or DNA extracted from either sample type. TCRbeta CDR3 regions were amplified from genomic DNA using the immunoSEQ Assay, a bias-controlled multiplex PCR. In the original analysis: The number of nucleated cells in each sample was estimated by amplification of reference gene primers within the assay. Sequence reads were collapsed and filtered to measure the absolute abundance of every unique TCRbeta CDR3 rearrangement. For each sample, productive Simpson clonality was calculated as the square root of Simpson's diversity index over productive rearrangements. Sourced from immuneACCESS, this table was stored by TCRdb with only in-frame sequences that have V and J called. A share of the clones is absent; for the studies checked, an unresolved V gene accounts for under half, and the remainder has no known explanation. The V and J calls and clone size come from that table; D and trimming were worked out from the DNA. Within this sample are 210,000 or so clones, with roughly 81% of them counted one time only. Approximately 8.1% of the sample is held by the ten biggest clonotypes.

Taken from cysteine to phenylalanine, the CDR3 has 15 residues. Only the CDR3 DNA is retained, 45 bases long and in frame from the first base. Trimming costs V 5 bases and J 0 bases, and their ends lie 8 bases apart. Looking up the germline V gene (reference sequence) yields CDR1 LNHDA and CDR2 SQIVND. The rearrangement joined TRBV19 to TRBJ2-6; TRBD2 could be the D gene, as 6 bases match. This receptor was obtained from a woman aged 45-65 years with active or convalescent COVID-19. The sequenced sample consisted of peripheral blood. For the CDR3, the sequence is CASSVTSSGANVLTF. The DNA reads TGTGCCAGTAGTGTGACTAGCTCTGGGGCCAACGTCCTGACTTTC.